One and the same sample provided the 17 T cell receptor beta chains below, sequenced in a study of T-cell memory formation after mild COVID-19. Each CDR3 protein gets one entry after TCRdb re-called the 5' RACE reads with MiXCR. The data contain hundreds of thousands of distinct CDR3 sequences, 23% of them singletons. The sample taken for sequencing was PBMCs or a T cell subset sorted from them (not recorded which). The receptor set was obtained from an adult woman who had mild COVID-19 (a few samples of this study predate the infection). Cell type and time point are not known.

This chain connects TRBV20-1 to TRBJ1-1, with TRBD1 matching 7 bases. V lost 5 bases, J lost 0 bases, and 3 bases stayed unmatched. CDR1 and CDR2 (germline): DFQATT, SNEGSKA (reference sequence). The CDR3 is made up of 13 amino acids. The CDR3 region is CSAEDRLNTEAFF. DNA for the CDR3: TGCAGTGCTGAGGACAGGTTGAACACTGAAGCTTTCTTT.

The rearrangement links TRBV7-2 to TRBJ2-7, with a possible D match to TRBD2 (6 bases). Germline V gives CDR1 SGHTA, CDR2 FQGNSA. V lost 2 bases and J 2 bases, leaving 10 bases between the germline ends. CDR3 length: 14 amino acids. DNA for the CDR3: TGTGCCAGCAGCTTACCACTAGCCGCCTACGAGCAGTACTTC. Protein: CASSLPLAAYEQYF. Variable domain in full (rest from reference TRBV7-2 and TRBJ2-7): GAGVSQSPSNKVTEKGKDVELRCDPISGHTALYWYRQSLGQGLEFLIYFQGNSAPDKSGLPSDRFSAERTGGSVSTLTIQRTQQEDSAVYLCASSLPLAAYEQYFGPGTRLTVT.

The DNA of the CDR3 is TGTGCCAGCAGCTTCCCGGGACAGGGTGACGGGGAGCTGTTTTTT. Translating gives CASSFPGQGDGELFF. The chain couples TRBV5-5 to TRBJ2-2; 9 positions match TRBD1. CDR3 length equals 15 residues. Trimming at V came to 2 bases and at J to 7 bases, leaving 6 bases not matched to a gene. The germline V gene encodes CDR1 SGHKS and CDR2 YYEKEE (reference sequence).

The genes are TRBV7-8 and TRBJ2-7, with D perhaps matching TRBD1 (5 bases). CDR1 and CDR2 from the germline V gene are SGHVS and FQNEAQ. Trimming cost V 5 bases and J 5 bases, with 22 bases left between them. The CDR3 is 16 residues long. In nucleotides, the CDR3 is TGTGCCAGCAGCATAACTCCAGTAGGACAAGTGGACGAGCAGTACTTC. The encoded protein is CASSITPVGQVDEQYF.

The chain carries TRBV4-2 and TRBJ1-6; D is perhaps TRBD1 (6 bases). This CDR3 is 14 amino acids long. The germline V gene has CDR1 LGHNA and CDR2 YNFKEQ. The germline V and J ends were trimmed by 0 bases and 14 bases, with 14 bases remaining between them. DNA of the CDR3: TGTGCCAGCAGCCAAGATTATCAGGGGATGGCCCTCCACTTT. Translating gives CASSQDYQGMALHF.

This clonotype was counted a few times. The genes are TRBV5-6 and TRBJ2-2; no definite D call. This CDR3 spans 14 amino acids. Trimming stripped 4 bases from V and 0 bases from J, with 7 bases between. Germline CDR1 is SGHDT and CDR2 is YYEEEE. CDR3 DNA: TGTGCCAGCAGCAGTAGGTCGAACACCGGGGAGCTGTTTTTT. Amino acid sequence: CASSSRSNTGELFF.

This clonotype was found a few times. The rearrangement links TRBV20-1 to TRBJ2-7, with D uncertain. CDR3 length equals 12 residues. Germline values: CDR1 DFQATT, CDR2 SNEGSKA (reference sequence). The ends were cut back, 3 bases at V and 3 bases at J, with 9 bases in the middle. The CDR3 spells CSASKADYEQYF. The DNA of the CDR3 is TGCAGTGCTAGTAAAGCCGACTACGAGCAGTACTTC.

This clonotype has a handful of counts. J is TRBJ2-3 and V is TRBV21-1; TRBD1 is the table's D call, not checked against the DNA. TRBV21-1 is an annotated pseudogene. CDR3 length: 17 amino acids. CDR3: CASSARQPGDGTDTQYF. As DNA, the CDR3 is TGTGCCAGCAGCGCTCGCCAGCCAGGGGATGGCACAGATACGCAGTATTTT.

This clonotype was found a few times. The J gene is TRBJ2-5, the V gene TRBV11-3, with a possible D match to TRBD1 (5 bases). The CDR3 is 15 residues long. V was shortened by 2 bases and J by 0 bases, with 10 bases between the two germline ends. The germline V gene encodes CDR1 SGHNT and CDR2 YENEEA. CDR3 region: CASSLSGRDQETQYF. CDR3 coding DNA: TGTGCCAGCAGCTTATCGGGCAGGGACCAAGAGACCCAGTACTTC.

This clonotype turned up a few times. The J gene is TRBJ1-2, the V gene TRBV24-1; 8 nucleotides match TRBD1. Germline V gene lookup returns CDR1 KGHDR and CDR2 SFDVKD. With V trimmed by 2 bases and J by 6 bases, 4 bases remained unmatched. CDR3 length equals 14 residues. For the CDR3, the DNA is TGTGCCACCAGTGATTCGGACAGGGAGGATGGCTACACCTTC. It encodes CATSDSDREDGYTF.

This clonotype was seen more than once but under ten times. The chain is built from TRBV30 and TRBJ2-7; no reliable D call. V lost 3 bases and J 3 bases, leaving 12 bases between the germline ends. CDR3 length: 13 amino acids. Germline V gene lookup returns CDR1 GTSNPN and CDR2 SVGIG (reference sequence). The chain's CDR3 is CAWRRPGSYEQYF. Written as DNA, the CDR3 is TGTGCCTGGAGACGTCCTGGCAGCTACGAGCAGTACTTC.

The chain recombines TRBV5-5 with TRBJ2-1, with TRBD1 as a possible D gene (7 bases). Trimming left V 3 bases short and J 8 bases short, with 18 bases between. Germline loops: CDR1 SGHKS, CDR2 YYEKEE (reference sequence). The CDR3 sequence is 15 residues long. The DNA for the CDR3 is TGTGCCAGCAGCTCCGAGGAGGGGGCATACGATGAGCAGTTCTTC. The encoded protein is CASSSEEGAYDEQFF. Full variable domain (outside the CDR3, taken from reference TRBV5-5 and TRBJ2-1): DAGVTQSPTHLIKTRGQQVTLRCSPISGHKSVSWYQQVLGQGPQFIFQYYEKEERGRGNFPDRFSARQFPNYSSELNVNALLLGDSALYLCASSSEEGAYDEQFFGPGTRLTVL.

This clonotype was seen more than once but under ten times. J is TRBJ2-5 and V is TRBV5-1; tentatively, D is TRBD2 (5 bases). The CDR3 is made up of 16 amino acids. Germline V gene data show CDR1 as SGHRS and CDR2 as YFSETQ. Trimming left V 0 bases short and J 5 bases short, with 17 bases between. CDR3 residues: CASSLAPVGELETQYF. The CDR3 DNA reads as TGCGCCAGCAGCTTGGCGCCAGTTGGGGAGCTCGAGACCCAGTACTTC.

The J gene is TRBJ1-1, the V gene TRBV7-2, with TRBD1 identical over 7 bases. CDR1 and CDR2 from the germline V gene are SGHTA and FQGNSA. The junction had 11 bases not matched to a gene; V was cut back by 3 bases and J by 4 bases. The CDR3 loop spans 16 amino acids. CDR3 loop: CASSLAIPGQSTEAFF. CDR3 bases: TGTGCCAGCAGCTTGGCAATTCCGGGACAGAGCACTGAAGCTTTCTTT.

The CDR3 DNA reads TGCAGTGCTAAGGACCTGGACAGGTCGCCTGAAGCTTTCTTT. It codes for CSAKDLDRSPEAFF. The chain combines TRBV20-1 with TRBJ1-1; 7 bases are shared with TRBD1. The CDR3 contains 14 residues. Germline values: CDR1 DFQATT, CDR2 SNEGSKA (reference sequence). V gave up 4 bases and J gave up 6 bases; unmatched junction bases: 11.

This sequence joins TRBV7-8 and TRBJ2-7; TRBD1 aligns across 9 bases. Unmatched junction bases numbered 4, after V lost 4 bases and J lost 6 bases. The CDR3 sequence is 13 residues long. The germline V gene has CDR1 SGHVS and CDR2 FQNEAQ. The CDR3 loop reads CASSSDRGREQYF. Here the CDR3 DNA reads TGTGCCAGCAGCTCGGACAGGGGACGCGAGCAGTACTTC.

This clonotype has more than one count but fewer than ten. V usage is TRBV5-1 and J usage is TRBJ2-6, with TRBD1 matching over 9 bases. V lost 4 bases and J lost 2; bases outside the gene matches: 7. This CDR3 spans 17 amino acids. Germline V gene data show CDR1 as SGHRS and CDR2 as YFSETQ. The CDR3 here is CASSPGTGYAGANVLTF. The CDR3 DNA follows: TGCGCCAGCAGCCCCGGGACAGGGTATGCTGGGGCCAACGTCCTGACTTTC.